This TCR beta chain was sequenced during a study of T-cell memory formation after mild COVID-19. TCRdb itself ran the 5' RACE reads through MiXCR, one entry per CDR3 protein. This table holds tens of thousands of distinct CDR3 sequences, 9.5% to 15% found once. This clonotype was counted between two and nine times. Its antigen is undetermined. From germline, CDR1 is MNHEY and CDR2 SVGAGI. Trimming pared 6 bases from V and 1 base from J, leaving 9 bases between. This CDR3 contains 13 residues. Overall study findings and caveats: Pre-infection memory carried some responding clones, suggesting that cross-reactive memory joined. Day 15 to 85 contracting clones showed balanced CD4/CD8; day 15 to 37 expanders favored CD4+.

This receptor was taken from a man aged 18 to 29 who had mild COVID-19 (a few samples of this study predate the infection). Cell type and time point are not known. The sequenced material came from PBMCs or a T cell subset sorted from them (not recorded which). This rearrangement joins TRBV6-5 to TRBJ1-1; D call uncertain. The CDR3 bases are TGTGCCAGCAGATTAGGGAGGAACACTGAAGCTTTCTTT. Amino acids: CASRLGRNTEAFF.